The clone carrying this T cell receptor (beta chain) came up once. This specimen comes from a study of blood T cell repertoires in COVID-19. Study-level information: Samples came from the United States, Italy and Spain, spanning acute and convalescent COVID-19.

The table came from immunoSEQ multiplex PCR; TCRdb's copy has only in-frame clones and leaves some out. The table has 150,000 or so clones, roughly nine tenths seen once. Sequencing was performed on peripheral blood. The source is a woman aged 40 to 50 with acute or convalescent COVID-19.

The CDR3 DNA sequence: TGTGCCAGCAGTGATACTGATCCCAATCAGCCCCAGCATTTT. It encodes CASSDTDPNQPQHF. The V gene is TRBV2, the J gene TRBJ1-5, with D unclear. Germline V CDR1 and CDR2: SNHLY, FYNNEI. The CDR3 is made up of 14 amino acids. Trimming took 3 bases from V and 3 from J, leaving 9 bases between them.